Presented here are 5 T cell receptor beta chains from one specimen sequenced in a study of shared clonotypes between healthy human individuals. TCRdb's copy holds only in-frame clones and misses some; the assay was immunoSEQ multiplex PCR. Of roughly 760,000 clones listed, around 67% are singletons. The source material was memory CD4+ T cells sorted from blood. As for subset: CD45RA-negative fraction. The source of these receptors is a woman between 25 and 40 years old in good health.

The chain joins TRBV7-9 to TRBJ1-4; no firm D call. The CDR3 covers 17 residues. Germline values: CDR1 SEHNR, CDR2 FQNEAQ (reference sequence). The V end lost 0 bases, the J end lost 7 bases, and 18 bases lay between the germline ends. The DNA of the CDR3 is TGTGCCAGCAGCTTAGCGTTAGGGCAGGCCGGTGGTGAAAAACTGTTTTTT. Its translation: CASSLALGQAGGEKLFF.

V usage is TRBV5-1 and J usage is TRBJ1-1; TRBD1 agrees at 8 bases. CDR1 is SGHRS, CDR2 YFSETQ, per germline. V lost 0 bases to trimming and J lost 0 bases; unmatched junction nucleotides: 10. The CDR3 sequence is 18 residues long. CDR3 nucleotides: TGCGCCAGCAGCTTGGGCCCGGGACAGGTCGGGCTGAACACTGAAGCTTTCTTT. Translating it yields CASSLGPGQVGLNTEAFF.

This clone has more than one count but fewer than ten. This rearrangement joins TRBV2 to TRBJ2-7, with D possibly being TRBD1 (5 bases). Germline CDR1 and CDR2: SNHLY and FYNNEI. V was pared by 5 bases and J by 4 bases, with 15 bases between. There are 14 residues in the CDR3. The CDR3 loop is CASSNQGSGYEQYF. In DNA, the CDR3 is TGTGCCAGCAGTAATCAGGGTTCGGGTTACGAGCAGTACTTC.

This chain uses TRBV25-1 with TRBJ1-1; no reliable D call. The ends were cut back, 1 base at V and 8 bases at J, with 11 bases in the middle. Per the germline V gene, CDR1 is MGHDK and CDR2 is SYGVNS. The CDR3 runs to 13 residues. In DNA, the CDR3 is TGTGCCAGCAGTGAATTTGGTTTATCGGAAGCTTTCTTT. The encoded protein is CASSEFGLSEAFF.

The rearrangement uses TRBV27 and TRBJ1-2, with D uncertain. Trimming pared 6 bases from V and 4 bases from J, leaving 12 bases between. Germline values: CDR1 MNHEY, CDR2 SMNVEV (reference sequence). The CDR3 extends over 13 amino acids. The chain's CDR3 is CASSRGLLYGYTF. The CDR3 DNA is TGTGCCAGCAGCCGCGGACTTCTCTATGGCTACACCTTC.